This T cell receptor beta chain was found in a study of CD8+ T cells in alopecia areata. Looking at the study overall: Oral tofacitinib (5 to 10 mg twice daily) was administered to treated patients. Tofacitinib therapy took 6 to 18 months; 6 months off drug came after. The study's findings and limits: Scalp clonality decreased significantly with tofacitinib, and so did expanded CD8+ clones among the top 100.

This CDR3 has 13 amino acids. Trimming shortened V by 0 bases and J by 2 bases, and 5 bases separated the two germline ends. CDR1 and CDR2 from the germline V gene are MNHNY and SVGAGI (reference sequence). This clone was detected only a few times. Its antigen is not known. Extraction of RNA preceded its reverse transcription into cDNA, which served as the sequencing template. Assay: immunoSEQ multiplex PCR; the TCRdb copy retains only in-frame clones and omits some. The repertoire holds some 150,000 clones, roughly 82% seen once, with more than 20% in the top ten. The treatment denotes: oral pan-JAK inhibitor, 5-10 mg twice daily. Researchers took lesional scalp punch biopsies and peripheral blood from people who were alopecia areata patients.

The clonotype comes from a human donor with alopecia areata. This chain joins TRBV6-6 and TRBJ2-7; D gene ambiguous. The source was CD8+ T cells sorted from blood, collected at week 4, from a patient treated with tofacitinib. The CDR3 DNA sequence: TGTGCCAGCAGTTACTCGAACCCCTACGAGCAGTACTTC. It yields the protein CASSYSNPYEQYF.